The rows below give T cell receptor beta chains drawn from one sample of a study of cytomegalovirus exposure and HLA in healthy donors. The assay was immunoSEQ multiplex PCR, and TCRdb's table has in-frame clones only and misses some. The table includes about 180,000 clones, 70% to 85% detected once. The sequenced sample was PBMCs. The receptors stem from a human donor in good health. Each CDR3 is given with its conserved first and last residue. The D gene is left open where the match is weak. The size field is filled for only some rows; it gives once, few, many or a size class.

j_gene	v_gene	d_gene	abundance	CDR3nt	CDR3aa
TRBJ2-7	TRBV19	NA	NA	TGTGCCAGTAGTATCACGGGAATGTCCTACGAGCAGTACTTC	CASSITGMSYEQYF
TRBJ1-4	TRBV19	NA	NA	TGTGCCAGTAGTATACAGGGCTTTCGGGAAAAACTGTTTTTT	CASSIQGFREKLFF
TRBJ1-1	TRBV9	TRBD1	NA	TGTGCCAGCAGCGTAGGAGGCGGCAGGGGGCGCGTCCCTGAAGCTTTCTTT	CASSVGGGRGRVPEAFF
TRBJ2-7	TRBV11-2	TRBD2	NA	TGTGCCAGCAGCTTAATGCGCGGGGGGGGCGAGCAGTACTTC	CASSLMRGGGEQYF
TRBJ1-1	TRBV6-4	TRBD1	NA	TGTGCCAGTAGTGACAGGGCGGGCACTGAAGCTTTCTTT	CASSDRAGTEAFF
TRBJ1-1	TRBV9	TRBD1	NA	TGTGCCAGCAGCGCCCAGGGGGCGGGGTACACTGAAGCTTTCTTT	CASSAQGAGYTEAFF
TRBJ1-5	TRBV19	NA	few	TGTGCCAGTAGGGGGGGGTCCAATCAGCCCCAGCATTTT	CASRGGSNQPQHF
TRBJ1-6	TRBV7-9	NA	NA	TGTGCCAGCAGCTTAGCTGGGAGGGGGTATTCACCCCTCCACTTT	CASSLAGRGYSPLHF
TRBJ2-5	TRBV11-1	TRBD1	once	TGTGCCAGCAGCCCGACAGGGGGCTCGGGGACCCAGTACTTC	CASSPTGGSGTQYF
TRBJ1-5	TRBV7-9	TRBD1	NA	TGTGCCAGCAGCTCCTCACAGGGGGCCCTTAATCAGCCCCAGCATTTT	CASSSSQGALNQPQHF
TRBJ2-5	TRBV30	NA	NA	TGTGCCTGGACAGGGTTTCGGGAGACCCAGTACTTC	CAWTGFRETQYF
TRBJ1-1	TRBV6-5	NA	NA	TGTGCCAGCAGTCGGTCTGATGAAGCTTTCTTT	CASSRSDEAFF
TRBJ1-6	TRBV5-1	NA	few	TGCGCCAGCACCCTAAACAGAAACTCCTATAATTCACCCCTCCACTTT	CASTLNRNSYNSPLHF
TRBJ1-6	TRBV5-6	TRBD1	NA	TGTGCCAGCAGCTTGTTAACAGGGGCTAATAATTCACCCCTCCACTTT	CASSLLTGANNSPLHF